These 25 T cell receptor beta chains share one sample of origin, sequenced in a study of blood T cell repertoires in COVID-19. Sequenced by immunoSEQ multiplex PCR; TCRdb stores in-frame clones only, minus some. The sample lists over 100,000 clones, over 60% occurring once. The sequencing sample was made of peripheral blood. Receptors were obtained from a woman aged 70 to 79 with acute or convalescent COVID-19.

In the case of this clone: This specimen includes other DNA sequences encoding the same CDR3. The chain couples TRBV9 to TRBJ1-1; D is unresolved. V was cut by 10 bases and J by 1 base, with 14 bases left in between. Germline V CDR1 and CDR2: SGDLS, YYNGEE. The CDR3 runs to 13 residues. The CDR3 spells CASTRRQNTEAFF. The CDR3 region has the DNA TGTGCCTCAACTCGCAGACAGAACACTGAAGCTTTCTTT.

The chain employs TRBV27 and TRBJ1-5; D is perhaps TRBD1 (5 bases). The CDR3 consists of 17 residues. Germline-derived CDR1 and CDR2 are MNHEY and SMNVEV (reference sequence). V gave up 0 bases and J gave up 2 bases, with 14 bases separating them. CDR3 protein: CASSLSQGGSGNQPQHF. The DNA of the CDR3 is TGTGCCAGCAGTTTATCCCAGGGTGGGTCGGGCAATCAGCCCCAGCATTTT.

The genes are TRBV9 and TRBJ2-7, with TRBD2 identical over 7 bases. The V and J ends lost 0 bases and 1 base, in that order; junction bases with no gene match: 4. The CDR3 covers 15 residues. Germline CDR1 SGDLS, CDR2 YYNGEE. CDR3 coding DNA: TGTGCCAGCAGCGTAGAAGGTAGCGGGTCCTACGAGCAGTACTTC. Its translation: CASSVEGSGSYEQYF. The full variable domain, with the rest looked up from reference TRBV9 and TRBJ2-7, is DSGVTQTPKHLITATGQRVTLRCSPRSGDLSVYWYQQSLDQGLQFLIQYYNGEERAKGNILERFSAQQFPDLHSELNLSSLELGDSALYFCASSVEGSGSYEQYFGPGTRLTVT.

Many counts were recorded for this clone. The chain uses TRBV6-5 and TRBJ2-7; the match to TRBD2 covers 7 bases. J was trimmed by 0 bases and V by 5 bases; bases with no gene match: 4. The CDR3 consists of 14 residues. CDR1 is MNHEY and CDR2 is SVGAGI in the germline V gene. In DNA, the CDR3 is TGTGCCAGCAGTCAAAGCGGGAACTCCTACGAGCAGTACTTC. Its translation is CASSQSGNSYEQYF.

This sequence joins TRBV29-1 and TRBJ1-1, with D possibly TRBD1 on 5 matching bases. CDR3 length: 14 amino acids. Germline CDR1 is SQVTM and CDR2 is ANQGSEA. The CDR3 spells CTVKLGGANTEAFF. The CDR3 nucleotides read TGCACCGTCAAACTGGGTGGGGCGAACACTGAAGCTTTCTTT. Full variable domain (remainder filled in from reference TRBV29-1 and TRBJ1-1): SAVISQKPSRDICQRGTSLTIQCQVDSQVTMMFWYRQQPGQSLTLIATANQGSEATYESGFVIDKFPISRPNLTFSTLTVSNMSPEDSSIYLCTVKLGGANTEAFFGQGTRLTVV.

This clone was recorded a few times. The rearrangement uses TRBV10-3 and TRBJ1-1, with D possibly TRBD1 on 6 matching bases. Per germline, CDR1 ENHRY and CDR2 SYGVKD. This CDR3 contains 14 residues. V was clipped by 7 bases and J by 3 bases, with 15 bases between them. The CDR3 region is CAITPRTEHTEAFF. The CDR3 DNA reads as TGTGCCATCACCCCCCGGACAGAACACACTGAAGCTTTCTTT.

Many counts were recorded for this clone. The genes are TRBV6-6 and TRBJ1-1; D is possibly TRBD1 (5 bases). From germline, CDR1 is MNHNY and CDR2 SVGAGI (reference sequence). With 0 bases removed from V and 7 bases from J, the gap between germline ends came to 18 bases. The CDR3 covers 16 residues. CDR3 DNA: TGTGCCAGCAGTTACTCGGCGGGGGGAACCCTCGGTGAAGCTTTCTTT. Translated, it gives CASSYSAGGTLGEAFF.

This clone was seen only once. This chain connects TRBV6-5 to TRBJ2-1; 10 bases agree with TRBD1. The germline gives CDR1 MNHEY, CDR2 SVGAGI. Losses at the gene ends were 5 bases for V and 6 bases for J; bases not matched to a gene: 7. The CDR3 totals 15 residues. The CDR3 region is CASSPRQGAGNEQFF. DNA for the CDR3: TGTGCCAGCAGTCCCCGACAGGGGGCGGGCAATGAGCAGTTCTTC.

The rearrangement joins TRBV20-1 to TRBJ1-4; D possibly corresponds to TRBD1 (6 bases). The CDR3 totals 15 residues. Trimming stripped 3 bases from V and 0 bases from J, with 11 bases between. Germline V CDR1 and CDR2: DFQATT, SNEGSKA (reference sequence). This chain's CDR3 is CSASPWTATNEKLFF. CDR3 nucleotide sequence: TGCAGTGCTAGTCCTTGGACAGCAACTAATGAAAAACTGTTTTTT.

The chain has TRBV5-6 and TRBJ1-5; 7 bases match TRBD1. The CDR3 runs 12 residues. From germline, CDR1 is SGHDT and CDR2 YYEEEE. The V segment lost 8 bases and the J segment 4 bases; nucleotides outside the gene matches: 3. The CDR3 loop is CASQTGNQPQHF. In DNA, the CDR3 is TGTGCCAGTCAGACAGGGAATCAGCCCCAGCATTTT.

This clone was recorded many times. The gene calls are TRBV5-1 and TRBJ2-7, with D possibly being TRBD1 (6 bases). There are 17 residues in the CDR3. From germline, CDR1 is SGHRS and CDR2 YFSETQ. Trimming removed 0 bases from V and 3 bases from J, with 19 bases in between. CDR3 coding DNA: TGCGCCAGCAGCTTGGGACATCAACGCCCACAGGGCTACGAGCAGTACTTC. Protein: CASSLGHQRPQGYEQYF.

This rearrangement joins TRBV28 to TRBJ2-1; 10 nucleotides match TRBD2. Germline V gene sequence: CDR1 MDHEN, CDR2 SYDVKM. J lost 5 bases, V lost 3 bases, and 7 bases had no gene match. This CDR3 contains 16 residues. The CDR3 loop reads CASSLSTSGRHNEQFF. The CDR3 DNA is TGTGCCAGCAGTTTGTCGACTAGCGGGCGACACAATGAGCAGTTCTTC.

This chain connects TRBV5-1 to TRBJ1-2; 10 bases agree with TRBD1. V shed 0 bases and J 8 bases; nucleotides not matched to a gene: 7. Germline CDR1 and CDR2: SGHRS and YFSETQ. The CDR3 has 15 amino acids. The CDR3 loop is CASSLAGTGVRGYTF. In DNA, the CDR3 is TGCGCCAGCAGCTTGGCCGGGACAGGGGTAAGGGGCTACACCTTC.

There are a few counts of this clone. The rearrangement uses TRBV12-3 or TRBV12-4 and TRBJ2-1; D unclear. V gave up 8 bases and J gave up 7 bases, with 12 bases separating them. CDR3 length: 12 residues. CDR3 region: CASRLETNEQFF. The DNA of the CDR3 is TGTGCCAGCCGCCTGGAGACGAATGAGCAGTTCTTC.

In its sample, this clone was seen many times. The V call is TRBV4-1, the J call TRBJ2-7; 7 nucleotides line up with TRBD1. V trimming: 0 bases; J trimming: 4 bases; junction bases outside the gene matches: 0. The germline V gene encodes CDR1 MGHRA and CDR2 YSYEKL. The CDR3 runs to 13 residues. Here the CDR3 reads CASSQDRGYEQYF. Here the CDR3 DNA reads TGCGCCAGCAGCCAAGACAGGGGGTACGAGCAGTACTTC.

The CDR3 protein is CASSFYTRTSGRTVSGELFF. The DNA for the CDR3 is TGTGCCAGCAGCTTTTATACCCGGACTAGCGGGAGGACAGTTTCCGGGGAGCTGTTTTTT. The V gene is TRBV13, the J gene TRBJ2-2; 14 positions match TRBD2. This CDR3 has 20 amino acids. Germline V lookup: CDR1 PRHDT, CDR2 FYEKMQ (reference sequence). Trimming at V came to 3 bases and at J to 6 bases, leaving 15 bases not matched to a gene.

Only a few counts were recorded for this clone. V gene TRBV10-3 combines with J gene TRBJ2-3, with D possibly TRBD2 on 5 matching bases. The germline V and J ends were trimmed by 6 bases and 0 bases, with 10 bases remaining between them. Germline assignment: CDR1 ENHRY and CDR2 SYGVKD. The CDR3 loop spans 14 amino acids. CDR3 nucleotide sequence: TGTGCCATCAGCGGGAACCCTAGCACAGATACGCAGTATTTT. As protein: CAISGNPSTDTQYF.

This chain joins TRBV19 and TRBJ2-7; 10 nucleotides line up with TRBD1. This CDR3 region has 14 residues. The V segment lost 6 bases and the J segment 4 bases; nucleotides outside the gene matches: 6. CDR1 is LNHDA and CDR2 is SQIVND in the germline V gene (reference sequence). CDR3 in amino acids: CASSQDRGRYEQYF. CDR3 in DNA: TGTGCCAGTAGCCAGGACAGGGGGAGATACGAGCAGTACTTC. Drawing the rest from reference TRBV19 and TRBJ2-7, the complete variable domain is DGGITQSPKYLFRKEGQNVTLSCEQNLNHDAMYWYRQDPGQGLRLIYYSQIVNDFQKGDIAEGYSVSREKKESFPLTVTSAQKNPTAFYLCASSQDRGRYEQYFGPGTRLTVT.

This clone was observed once. This chain's CDR3 is CASSLGLSGANVLTF. Written as DNA, the CDR3 is TGCGCCAGCAGCTTGGGACTTTCTGGGGCCAACGTCCTGACTTTC. The chain employs TRBV5-1 and TRBJ2-6; no definite D call. Germline V gene data show CDR1 as SGHRS and CDR2 as YFSETQ. V dropped 0 bases and J dropped 1 base, with 5 bases sitting between them. This CDR3 is built from 15 residues.

The genes are TRBV20-1 and TRBJ2-1; 7 bases are a match to TRBD1. After removal of 6 bases from V and 14 bases from J, the junction contained 10 bases not matched to a gene. CDR3 length: 11 residues. Germline CDR1 and CDR2: DFQATT and SNEGSKA (reference sequence). The CDR3 bases are TGCAGTGCGACAGGGTTGGGATTGGAGTTCTTC. Protein sequence: CSATGLGLEFF.

The rearrangement uses TRBV6-5 and TRBJ2-1; the D is unclear. The CDR3 is 15 residues long. V lost 0 bases and J 2 bases, leaving 8 bases between the germline ends. Germline assignment: CDR1 MNHEY and CDR2 SVGAGI. CDR3 in DNA: TGTGCCAGCAGTTACTCGATAAGCCCCTACAATGAGCAGTTCTTC. The encoded protein is CASSYSISPYNEQFF.

This sequence joins TRBV3-1 (or the pseudogene TRBV3-2) and TRBJ2-5; 9 positions agree with TRBD1. Trimming at V came to 4 bases and at J to 4 bases, leaving 7 bases not matched to a gene. The CDR3 length is 15 residues. Germline V gene data show CDR1 as LGHDT and CDR2 as YNNKEL (reference sequence). The CDR3 loop reads CASSRSTGGVETQYF. The CDR3 DNA reads as TGTGCCAGCAGCCGCTCGACAGGGGGAGTAGAGACCCAGTACTTC.

V usage is TRBV7-2 and J usage is TRBJ2-7, with 10 bases lining up with TRBD2. Germline assignment: CDR1 SGHTA and CDR2 FQGNSA. The ends lost 5 bases at V and 6 bases at J; junction bases unmatched: 19. This CDR3 region has 18 residues. The CDR3 bases are TGTGCCAGCAGCCAAGGCTGGGCCAGCGGGGGGGCCTCCCTCGAGCAGTACTTC. This encodes CASSQGWASGGASLEQYF.

The rearrangement links TRBV7-2 to TRBJ2-7; 9 nucleotides align to TRBD1. The CDR3 has 14 amino acids. The ends lost 5 bases at V and 6 bases at J; junction bases unmatched: 8. Germline lookup yields CDR1 SGHTA and CDR2 FQGNSA. The CDR3 coding sequence is TGTGCCAGCAGCCCGAGGGACAGGGTCGCCGAGCAGTACTTC. Translation gives CASSPRDRVAEQYF.

The V call is TRBV6-5, the J call TRBJ2-7; 9 nucleotides line up with TRBD1. This CDR3 comprises 12 residues. After removal of 11 bases from V and 2 bases from J, the junction contained 4 bases not matched to a gene. CDR1 and CDR2 (germline): MNHEY, SVGAGI. CDR3 nucleotides: TGTGCCTCACACAGGGGGCCCTACGAGCAGTACTTC. Its protein product is CASHRGPYEQYF.